These 4 T cell receptor beta chains originate from one sample sequenced in a study of MAIT cells during Salmonella Paratyphi A infection. Antigen specificity for these receptors is unknown. Each CDR3 protein gets one entry after TCRdb re-called the 5' RACE reads with MiXCR. In the table there are over a thousand distinct CDR3 sequences, 66% of which are singletons. Described time point: after infection, following antibiotic treatment. MAIT cells were sorted by flow cytometry as Valpha7.2+ CD161+ T cells. Study results and caveats: Oligoclonal MAIT cells preferred TRBV20 and TRBV6, with usage seemingly unaffected by infection.

The sample in question was MAIT cells from blood, obtained at the last sampling point of the challenge study. All receptors derive from a person between 18 and 69 years old who was deliberately infected with Salmonella Paratyphi A in a paratyphoid fever challenge study.

This clonotype is medium-sized. The rearrangement uses TRBV6-2 or TRBV6-3 and TRBJ2-7, with 11 positions matching TRBD2. V was clipped by 6 bases and J by 5 bases; unmatched bases: 9. CDR1 is MNHEY and CDR2 is SVGEGT in the germline V gene. The CDR3 contains 15 residues. The CDR3 coding sequence is TGTGCCAGCAGCCTGGATTCGACTAGCGGGAACGAGCAGTACTTC. This gives the protein CASSLDSTSGNEQYF.

V gene TRBV20-1 combines with J gene TRBJ2-5; D remains unclear. The CDR3 has 13 amino acids. V shed 6 bases and J shed 1 base, with 12 bases lying between them. CDR1 is DFQATT and CDR2 is SNEGSKA in the germline V gene (reference sequence). The CDR3 here is CSASEDIQETQYF. In nucleotides, the CDR3 is TGCAGTGCCAGCGAGGATATCCAAGAGACCCAGTACTTC.

The chain combines TRBV20-1 with TRBJ2-1; no reliable D call. Germline values: CDR1 DFQATT, CDR2 SNEGSKA (reference sequence). The CDR3 runs 16 residues. Trimming removed 2 bases at V and 3 bases at J, with 17 bases between. The CDR3 DNA reads as TGCAGTGCTAGACCCCGACGGAGCCGAAACTACAATGAGCAGTTCTTC. This translates into CSARPRRSRNYNEQFF.

The chain is built from TRBV12-3 or TRBV12-4 and TRBJ1-6; D not resolved. CDR3 length: 15 residues. V lost 5 bases and J lost 6, with 14 bases in between. Here the CDR3 reads CASSPRPMGNSPLHF. Written as DNA, the CDR3 is TGTGCCAGCAGTCCCCGACCTATGGGTAATTCACCCCTCCACTTT.